This T cell receptor (beta chain) comes out of a study of T cells in Graves' hyperthyroidism and ophthalmopathy. Ten or more counts support this clonotype. From RNA transcripts, TCR beta CDR3 regions were amplified. Using the HTBI primer set, a first-round RT-PCR was run on the TCR CDR3. TCRdb reprocessed the multiplex PCR reads via MiXCR and lists one record per CDR3 protein. The sample lists approximately 200,000 distinct CDR3 sequences; 18% were seen once. For the diagnoses, clinical symptoms, serum thyroxine and TRAb, thyroid ultrasound and orbital computed tomography were used. Trimming at V came to 7 bases and at J to 0 bases, leaving 5 bases not matched to a gene. CDR1 is MNHNS, CDR2 SASEGT, per germline. The CDR3 runs to 15 residues.

Sequences were obtained from blood. The V gene is TRBV6-1, the J gene TRBJ2-7; 11 bases are shared with TRBD1. The origin of this receptor is a man in his forties with Graves' hyperthyroidism. Here the CDR3 reads CASTRDRGTSYEQYF. CDR3 bases: TGTGCCAGCACTCGGGACAGGGGGACCTCCTACGAGCAGTACTTC.